The rows below give T cell receptor beta chains drawn from one sample of a study of CD8+ T cells in alopecia areata. Some clones are missing from TCRdb's copy, which holds only in-frame ones; the method was immunoSEQ multiplex PCR. This table holds 90,000 to 120,000 clones, almost 60% found once. Sequenced: CD8+ T cells sorted from blood. All receptors come from a human donor in good health. The CDR3 runs from the conserved cysteine through the conserved F or W. Fields, in order: J gene, V gene, CDR3 protein.

TRBJ2-4 | TRBV6-6 | CASSYAAKNIQYF
TRBJ2-3 | TRBV7-9 | CASSSPSADTQYF
TRBJ1-5 | TRBV6-5 | CASSPTGGSNQPQHF
TRBJ2-2 | TRBV7-9 | CASSYRNTGELFF
TRBJ1-1 | TRBV5-6 | CASRSRGLSTEAFF
TRBJ2-5 | TRBV7-9 | CASSSPGGQETQYF
TRBJ2-1 | TRBV4-3 | CASSQDSGSSYNEQFF
TRBJ2-2 | TRBV2 | CASSFDRANTGELFF
TRBJ1-2 | TRBV19 | CASSGSFYGYTF
TRBJ1-4 | TRBV13 | CASSQATNEKLFF
TRBJ2-3 | TRBV29-1 | CSVPAPGTDTQYF
TRBJ2-5 | TRBV28 | CASSLQTAQETQYF
TRBJ2-7 | TRBV7-9 | CASSTPGQLYEQYF
TRBJ2-2 | TRBV27 | CASSLSVGQGFNTGELFF
TRBJ2-5 | TRBV4-2 | CASSQDSGDETQYF
TRBJ2-1 | TRBV2 | CASRNSYGEVYNEQFF
TRBJ2-5 | TRBV4-2 | CASSPTGTSGEETQYF